Below are 23 T cell receptor beta chains sequenced from a single sample in a study of vaccination effects on CD4 cells after COVID-19. Profiling relied on immunoSEQ multiplex PCR, and the TCRdb table lists in-frame clones only, not all of them. The sample has 50,000 or so clones, 79% seen once. After expansion with viral peptide pools in the ViraFEST assay, antigen-specific CD4+ T cells were sequenced. Once cultured for more than nine days, the cells underwent separation to obtain CD4+ T cells. Nucleocapsid antibody tests were negative, and the vaccine recipients had no prior SARS-CoV-2 infection. No antigen is known for these receptors. The sample here was CD4+ T cells from PBMCs cultured with HCoV-OC43 spike peptides, taken before COVID-19 vaccination. Regarding subset: HCoV-OC43 spike overlapping peptide pool stimulation. These receptors came from a human donor who received a COVID-19 vaccine.

The CDR3 region is CASSGGQTNLNTEAFF. The CDR3 nucleotides read TGTGCCAGCAGTGGGGGACAGACCAACTTAAACACTGAAGCTTTCTTT. The chain combines TRBV6-1 with TRBJ1-1, with 7 positions matching TRBD1. This CDR3 comprises 16 residues. With 4 bases clipped from V and 2 bases from J, the junction kept 10 bases outside the gene matches. Germline V gene sequence: CDR1 MNHNS, CDR2 SASEGT.

A few counts support this clone. V and J are TRBV5-1 and TRBJ1-3, with a possible D match to TRBD1 (6 bases). CDR1 and CDR2 from the germline V gene are SGHRS and YFSETQ. The V and J ends lost 0 bases and 0 bases respectively, with 10 bases between them. The length of the CDR3 is 16 residues. CDR3 bases: TGCGCCAGCAGCTTGGCCCTGACAGGCTCTGGAAACACCATATATTTT. Translation gives CASSLALTGSGNTIYF.

The chain uses TRBV5-1 and TRBJ1-2; D is unresolved. The germline V gene has CDR1 SGHRS and CDR2 YFSETQ. V shed 4 bases and J shed 0 bases, with 10 bases lying between them. CDR3 size: 14 residues. CDR3: CASSPRTANYGYTF. For the CDR3, the DNA is TGCGCCAGCAGCCCTCGGACGGCTAACTATGGCTACACCTTC. The variable domain in full, completed from reference TRBV5-1 and TRBJ1-2, reads KAGVTQTPRYLIKTRGQQVTLSCSPISGHRSVSWYQQTPGQGLQFLFEYFSETQRNKGNFPGRFSGRQFSNSRSEMNVSTLELGDSALYLCASSPRTANYGYTFGSGTRLTVV.

The DNA for the CDR3 is TGTGCTAGTGGTCCCCCGGGTTCTGGAAACACCATATATTTT. It yields the protein CASGPPGSGNTIYF. The genes are TRBV12-5 and TRBJ1-3; D not certain. Germline V gene sequence: CDR1 LGHNT, CDR2 FRNRAP. The CDR3 consists of 14 residues. Trimming pared 5 bases from V and 1 base from J, leaving 9 bases between.

The chain links TRBV4-1 to TRBJ2-3; TRBD1 is a possible D gene (5 bases). V lost 5 bases to trimming and J lost 5 bases, with 11 bases between them. CDR1 MGHRA and CDR2 YSYEKL come from the germline V gene. There are 13 residues in the CDR3. CDR3 sequence: CASSLPGLDTQYF. CDR3 sequence (DNA): TGCGCCAGCAGCTTACCAGGGTTAGATACGCAGTATTTT.

The chain combines TRBV21-1 with TRBJ2-7. TRBV21-1 counts as a pseudogene. The CDR3 totals 15 residues. This CDR3 is CASSKERGYLYEQYV. CDR3 nucleotides: TGTGCCAGCAGCAAGGAACGGGGCTATTTATACGAGCAGTACGTC.

Judged by abundance, this clone is medium-sized. The V call is TRBV7-9, the J call TRBJ2-7; maybe TRBD2 (6 bases). Germline assignment: CDR1 SEHNR and CDR2 FQNEAQ (reference sequence). This CDR3 contains 15 residues. Trimming took 7 bases from V and 5 from J, leaving 21 bases between them. DNA for the CDR3: TGTGCCAGCACCTTGGGAGGTCACAAAGGGGACGAGCAGTACGTC. As protein: CASTLGGHKGDEQYV.

The chain carries TRBV6-6 and TRBJ2-7; unclear D gene. V shed 8 bases and J shed 0 bases, with 11 bases lying between them. The germline V gene has CDR1 MNHNY and CDR2 SVGAGI (reference sequence). The CDR3 is made up of 13 amino acids. This CDR3 reads CASSLGSSYEQYV. CDR3 nucleotide sequence: TGTGCCAGCTCCCTCGGCAGCTCCTACGAGCAGTACGTC.

The chain couples TRBV11-3 to TRBJ2-5; TRBD1 agrees at 7 bases. The trim removed 4 bases at V and 4 bases at J, leaving 3 bases unmatched. The length of the CDR3 is 13 residues. Per the germline V gene, CDR1 is SGHNT and CDR2 is YENEEA. CDR3: CASSSRQGETQYF. The CDR3 DNA sequence: TGTGCCAGCAGCTCTCGACAGGGAGAGACCCAGTACTTC.

J is TRBJ2-5 and V is TRBV2; tentative D call: TRBD2 (5 bases). This CDR3 contains 14 residues. Germline V gene lookup returns CDR1 SNHLY and CDR2 FYNNEI. V was cut by 6 bases and J by 4 bases, with 15 bases left in between. The DNA for the CDR3 is TGTGCCAGCAGCAAAGGGAACAGCGGAGAGACCCAGTACTTC. As protein: CASSKGNSGETQYF.

The chain joins TRBV25-1 to TRBJ1-2; a possible D gene is TRBD1 (5 bases). The CDR3 contains 13 residues. V lost 3 bases and J lost 4, with 9 bases in between. The germline CDR1 and CDR2 sequences are MGHDK and SYGVNS. DNA for the CDR3: TGTGCCAGCAGTGAGCCCGACAGCTATGGCTACACCTTC. This gives the protein CASSEPDSYGYTF.

The CDR3 reads CASSRGTLTEAFF. The CDR3 region has the DNA TGTGCCAGCAGCCGTGGGACACTAACTGAAGCTTTCTTT. V is TRBV14 and J is TRBJ1-1, with D maybe TRBD1 (6 bases). This CDR3 is 13 amino acids long. V gave up 4 bases and J gave up 5 bases, with 11 bases separating them. The germline gives CDR1 SGHDN, CDR2 FVKESK.

J is TRBJ2-5 and V is TRBV5-1; possibly TRBD1 for D (6 bases). This CDR3 has 15 residues. Trimming took off 4 bases at V and 3 bases at J, with 16 bases between the two ends. The germline V gene encodes CDR1 SGHRS and CDR2 YFSETQ. The CDR3 nucleotides read TGCGCCAGCAGCCCACAATGGACAGTTGAAGAGACCCAGTACTTC. As protein: CASSPQWTVEETQYF.

This chain connects TRBV10-2 to TRBJ2-1; D gene unclear. In germline, CDR1 is WSHSY, CDR2 SAAADI. The V end was cut by 1 base, the J end by 6 bases, with 1 base between. The CDR3 loop spans 11 amino acids. DNA for the CDR3: TGCGCCAGCAGTGAGTTCAATGAGCAGTTCTTC. Protein product: CASSEFNEQFF.

The chain carries TRBV6-2 or TRBV6-3 and TRBJ2-7; D is perhaps TRBD2 (6 bases). Trimming removed 6 bases at V and 4 bases at J, with 13 bases between. The CDR3 sequence is 13 residues long. The germline CDR1 and CDR2 sequences are MNHEY and SVGEGT. The CDR3 DNA follows: TGTGCCAGCAGCATCGGACTAACATACGAGCAGTACGTC. Its protein is CASSIGLTYEQYV.

V usage is TRBV6-2 or TRBV6-3 and J usage is TRBJ1-5; possibly TRBD1 for D (6 bases). The CDR3 has 15 amino acids. Trimming removed 5 bases at V and 4 bases at J, with 15 bases between. CDR1 and CDR2 from the germline V gene are MNHEY and SVGEGT. The CDR3 reads CASSTRDTLNQPQHF. The CDR3 DNA reads TGTGCCAGCAGTACCCGGGACACACTTAATCAGCCCCAGCATTTT.

The rearrangement joins TRBV7-9 to TRBJ2-7, with D possibly TRBD2 on 6 matching bases. V shed 5 bases and J shed 9 bases, with 20 bases lying between them. Germline CDR1 is SEHNR and CDR2 is FQNEAQ (reference sequence). The CDR3 sequence is 14 residues long. CDR3 nucleotides: TGTGCCAGCAGCCGCCTAGGAGGGGAGGTTAGGCAGTACGTC. As protein: CASSRLGGEVRQYV.

The V call is TRBV7-3, the J call TRBJ2-3, with D possibly TRBD2 on 5 matching bases. Trimming stripped 2 bases from V and 5 bases from J, with 14 bases between. CDR1 is SGHTA, CDR2 FQGTGA, per germline. The CDR3 extends over 15 amino acids. The chain's CDR3 is CASSLAGPFKDTQYF. As DNA, the CDR3 is TGTGCCAGCAGCTTAGCGGGCCCGTTCAAAGATACGCAGTATTTT.

The chain uses TRBV5-8 and TRBJ1-1; D possibly corresponds to TRBD1 (5 bases). From germline, CDR1 is SGHTS and CDR2 YDEGEE. Deletions cut 7 bases from V and 7 bases from J, with 23 bases between. The CDR3 loop spans 15 amino acids. The CDR3 spells CASPEGEEGLHEAFF. CDR3 nucleotide sequence: TGTGCCAGCCCCGAAGGGGAGGAAGGACTCCATGAAGCTTTCTTT.

J is TRBJ2-1 and V is TRBV30; D is uncertain. V was trimmed by 0 bases and J by 9 bases, leaving 6 bases between them. CDR3 size: 11 residues. From germline, CDR1 is GTSNPN and CDR2 SVGIG (reference sequence). CDR3 sequence (DNA): TGTGCCTGGAGTGTACTGAGTGAGCAGTTCTTC. This encodes CAWSVLSEQFF.

The genes are TRBV18 and TRBJ2-3; 8 bases map to TRBD2. CDR1 and CDR2 from the germline V gene are KGHSH and LQKENI. The CDR3 extends over 15 amino acids. The trim removed 3 bases at V and 0 bases at J, leaving 2 bases unmatched. The CDR3 DNA is TGTGCCAGCTCACCCCGACTAGCGAGCACAGATACGCAGTATTTT. It translates to CASSPRLASTDTQYF.

The chain links TRBV6-6 to TRBJ1-1; D is perhaps TRBD1 (6 bases). The CDR3 covers 16 residues. Deletions cut 6 bases from V and 2 bases from J, with 19 bases between. Per germline, CDR1 MNHNY and CDR2 SVGAGI (reference sequence). This chain's CDR3 is CASSPGVGGRNTEAFF. CDR3 DNA: TGTGCCAGCAGCCCCGGGGTAGGGGGACGTAACACTGAAGCTTTCTTT.

The chain recombines TRBV19 with TRBJ2-5; possibly TRBD2 for D (5 bases). The V end was cut by 5 bases, the J end by 4 bases, with 11 bases between. This CDR3 is built from 13 residues. Per germline, CDR1 LNHDA and CDR2 SQIVND (reference sequence). CDR3 sequence reads: CASSRLIGETQYF. The CDR3 nucleotides read TGTGCCAGTAGTCGACTAATCGGAGAGACCCAGTACTTC.